This section outlines one T cell receptor beta chain sequence together with its context. This clone appeared a few times. Its antigen target is currently unknown. Base qualities are missing; no much larger clone stands one base away. This specimen comes from a study of blood T cell repertoires in COVID-19 (dated by TCRdb to the early 2020s). Concerning the study at large: Samples from collaborators originated in the United States, Italy and Spain and spanned both the acute and convalescent phases of COVID-19. The sample metadata nearly always contained a de-identified subject ID, COVID-19 status, age in years and sex. The prospective study material was composed of cDNA or gDNA derived from T cells, B-cell-depleted T cells, or PBMCs. Deeply sampled blood TCRbeta repertoires from subjects exposed to, actively infected with, or recovered from COVID-19 were included in the dataset. Where HLA class I and class II types were available, the types were taken from metadata supplied by the sample provider, not from assay-based typing. The repertoires were made available in a free public database intended to serve as a resource for research on the immune response to SARS-CoV-2. The samples were drawn from the first 160 participants of the ongoing ImmuneRACE study and from 950 to 1,500 subjects provided by 6 global collaborators. Results and caveats for the whole study, not just this receptor: Clinical and demographic metadata were provided uncurated, with the amount varying by source and participant.

Whole blood was collected in K2EDTA tubes by collaborating institutions according to the institutions' own protocols. For TCRbeta analysis, collaborator samples were shipped as frozen whole blood, as isolated PBMCs, or as DNA extracted from either sample type. TCRbeta CDR3 regions were amplified from genomic DNA using the immunoSEQ Assay, a bias-controlled multiplex PCR. The study's processing was this. The number of nucleated cells in each sample was estimated by amplification of reference gene primers within the assay. To quantify the absolute abundance of each unique TCRbeta CDR3 rearrangement, sequence reads were collapsed and filtered. Productive Simpson clonality was computed per sample as the square root of Simpson's diversity index over productive rearrangements. TCRdb obtained this table from immuneACCESS and retained in-frame rearrangements with V and J assigned. These tables miss some clones; where compared with another copy, unresolved V genes account for less than half of the shortfall, and the remainder is unexplained. V, J and clone size derive from that table, while D and trimming were established from the DNA sequence. Here the sample has about 59,000 clones; about 82% occur a single time. The top ten clonotypes cover about a sixth of the sample.

The germline V gene supplies CDR1 LGHNT and CDR2 FRNRAP. Compared with germline, V lacks 6 bases and J lacks 3 bases; bases without a gene match: 2. Including the terminal cysteine and phenylalanine, the CDR3 comprises 13 residues. Kept here is only the CDR3 DNA, which spans 39 bases and is read in frame from base 1. Material for sequencing was peripheral blood. This clonotype originated in a human donor in a cohort sampled during active COVID-19. In this chain, TRBV12-5 is recombined with TRBJ2-5; 9 central nucleotides agree with TRBD1. The base sequence is TGTGCTAGTGGGTGGACAGGGGAAGAGACCCAGTACTTC. It is translated as CASGWTGEETQYF.